This TCR beta chain was identified in a study of PD-L1 blockade in urothelial cancer. At the level of the study: Specimens of blood held a median count of roughly 130,000 T cells. Study observations and caveats: Pretreatment clonality of the blood TCR repertoire below the median was predictive of superior survival.

A remark on this clone: The antigen is unknown.

The time point is: peripheral blood 6 weeks after treatment start. CDR1 and CDR2 from the germline V gene are SGHTS and YDEGEE. This CDR3 comprises 17 residues. The V end was cut by 0 bases, the J end by 3 bases, with 13 bases between. Sequenced by immunoSEQ multiplex PCR; TCRdb stores in-frame clones only, minus some. The sample contains about 25,000 clones, roughly 85% of which appear only once. The input for sequencing was PBMCs, taken around atezolizumab (anti-PD-L1) treatment. The TCR originated in a man between 65 and 85 years old with urothelial cancer. V usage is TRBV5-8 and J usage is TRBJ2-6; maybe TRBD2 (6 bases). The CDR3 DNA reads TGTGCCAGCAGCTTGGTGGGGGAGGTTGGTGGGGCCAACGTCCTGACTTTC. Residues: CASSLVGEVGGANVLTF.